This T cell receptor (beta chain) was recovered during a study of T cells in Graves' hyperthyroidism and ophthalmopathy. The CDR3 regions of TCR beta were amplified from RNA transcripts. In the first-round RT-PCR of the TCR CDR3, the HTBI primer set was used. In TCRdb, the multiplex PCR reads were re-called with MiXCR into one record per CDR3 protein. The table has more than 500,000 distinct CDR3 sequences, 40% to 55% seen once. Study-wide findings and caveats: Researchers report that a 13 V-J model separated ophthalmopathy from stable hyperthyroidism. Model output signaled ophthalmopathy a median approximately 6 months ahead of onset.

Comment on this clonotype: Its antigen is unknown.

Per the germline V gene, CDR1 is SQVTM and CDR2 is ANQGSEA. The CDR3 length is 11 residues. The V gene lost 7 bases and the J gene lost 5 bases, with 11 bases spanning the gap. Lactation, pregnancy, other autoimmune disease or uncontrolled infection led to exclusion of patients. The chain recombines TRBV29-1 with TRBJ1-1; the D is unclear. The receptor's source is an adult woman with Graves' disease, either hyperthyroidism or ophthalmopathy (not recorded which). Sequencing was carried out using peripheral blood or thyroid tissue (not recorded which). The CDR3: CSATRTTEAFF. The CDR3 DNA is TGCAGCGCTACAAGGACGACTGAAGCTTTCTTT.